A single sample is the source of the 29 T cell receptor beta chains below, sequenced in a study of identical twins. TCRdb passed the 5' RACE reads through MiXCR, listing each CDR3 protein once. The sample has 450,000 to 500,000 distinct CDR3 sequences, around an eighth seen once. The same specimen was also included in a second study, on yellow fever vaccine responses in identical twins.

What was sequenced was CD4+ T cells sorted from blood. The receptor set was obtained from a woman in her late teens or twenties in good health.

This clonotype was seen a few times. The chain uses TRBV27 and TRBJ2-7, with unresolved D. The V end was cut by 8 bases, the J end by 1 base, with 18 bases between. The CDR3 is 15 residues long. Germline CDR1 and CDR2: MNHEY and SMNVEV (reference sequence). The CDR3 protein is CASARTEVGSYEQYF. CDR3 sequence (DNA): TGTGCCAGCGCCCGGACCGAGGTCGGTTCCTACGAGCAGTACTTC.

The chain employs TRBV4-3 and TRBJ2-3, with 11 bases aligning to TRBD2. After removal of 0 bases from V and 4 bases from J, the junction contained 3 bases not matched to a gene. The CDR3 consists of 16 residues. The germline V gene has CDR1 LGHNA and CDR2 YSLEER. The CDR3 DNA is TGCGCCAGCAGCCAAGACTTAGCGGGAGGGTCAGATACGCAGTATTTT. Encoded protein: CASSQDLAGGSDTQYF.

Many counts were recorded for this clonotype. The V and J genes are TRBV6-1 and TRBJ1-1, with TRBD1 matching over 9 bases. This CDR3 has 14 amino acids. Looked up from germline, CDR1 is MNHNS and CDR2 is SASEGT. With 3 bases clipped from V and 4 bases from J, the junction kept 3 bases outside the gene matches. The CDR3 spells CASSEDRGGTEAFF. CDR3 nucleotides: TGTGCCAGCAGTGAGGACAGGGGCGGCACTGAAGCTTTCTTT.

This clonotype was seen a few times. J is TRBJ2-7 and V is TRBV28; 7 positions match TRBD2. The CDR3 consists of 18 residues. Germline values: CDR1 MDHEN, CDR2 SYDVKM. J lost 0 bases, V lost 3 bases, and 14 bases had no gene match. The CDR3: CASSFFDKPGGSSYEQYF. As DNA, the CDR3 is TGTGCCAGCAGTTTTTTTGACAAACCGGGGGGAAGCTCCTACGAGCAGTACTTC. Looking up the rest from reference TRBV28 and TRBJ2-7 gives the full variable domain: DVKVTQSSRYLVKRTGEKVFLECVQDMDHENMFWYRQDPGLGLRLIYFSYDVKMKEKGDIPEGYSVSREKKERFSLILESASTNQTSMYLCASSFFDKPGGSSYEQYFGPGTRLTVT.

This clonotype appeared a few times. The chain recombines TRBV20-1 with TRBJ2-2, with 11 positions matching TRBD2. J lost 3 bases, V lost 2 bases, and 8 bases had no gene match. This CDR3 region has 17 residues. Germline CDR1 DFQATT, CDR2 SNEGSKA (reference sequence). The CDR3 DNA reads as TGCAGTGCTAGACACCTTCTAGCGGGGGGCTACACCGGGGAGCTGTTTTTT. As protein: CSARHLLAGGYTGELFF.

This clonotype was recorded a few times. The chain joins TRBV5-1 to TRBJ2-7, with 9 positions matching TRBD1. This CDR3 is 14 amino acids long. Germline CDR1 SGHRS, CDR2 YFSETQ. The ends lost 0 bases at V and 6 bases at J; junction bases unmatched: 4. DNA for the CDR3: TGCGCCAGCAGCTTGGGCGGGACAGGGATCGAGCAGTACTTC. Residues: CASSLGGTGIEQYF.

The chain uses TRBV20-1 and TRBJ1-2, with a tentative D call TRBD1 (6 bases). Looked up from germline, CDR1 is DFQATT and CDR2 is SNEGSKA (reference sequence). The ends were cut back, 4 bases at V and 7 bases at J, with 19 bases in the middle. CDR3 length: 14 residues. CDR3 amino acids: CSAKGGGSLPGYTF. The CDR3 DNA is TGCAGTGCTAAAGGGGGGGGTAGTTTGCCTGGCTACACCTTC.

This sequence joins TRBV6-1 and TRBJ2-1; 8 nucleotides agree with TRBD1. The CDR3 covers 10 residues. Germline values: CDR1 MNHNS, CDR2 SASEGT. V lost 9 bases to trimming and J lost 15 bases; unmatched junction nucleotides: 7. The CDR3 coding sequence is TGTGCCAGTGAACGGGACAGGAGGTTCTTC. Its translation is CASERDRRFF.

This clonotype came up a few times. V is TRBV28 and J is TRBJ1-5; unclear D gene. The germline gives CDR1 MDHEN, CDR2 SYDVKM. V dropped 5 bases and J dropped 1 base, with 12 bases sitting between them. The CDR3 has 15 amino acids. The CDR3 nucleotides are TGTGCCAGCAGTCCCCCGGGAGCGAGCAATCAGCCCCAGCATTTT. Translating gives CASSPPGASNQPQHF.

The rearrangement uses TRBV10-3 and TRBJ2-4; 8 nucleotides match TRBD1. Germline CDR1 ENHRY, CDR2 SYGVKD. The J segment lost 7 bases and the V segment lost 1 base, leaving 12 bases of the junction unmatched. This CDR3 contains 17 residues. CDR3 amino acids: CAISEFAGGVGPNIQYF. The CDR3 DNA reads as TGTGCCATCAGTGAGTTTGCAGGGGGCGTAGGTCCGAACATTCAGTACTTC.

Details on this clonotype: A much more abundant neighbour one base away suggests this may be a read error. The chain combines TRBV29-1 with TRBJ2-3; D gene ambiguous. Germline V lookup: CDR1 SQVTM, CDR2 ANQGSEA. The CDR3 runs to 13 residues. The CDR3 here is CSVPLAPTDKQYF. The CDR3 coding sequence is TGCAGCGTCCCCCTCGCCCCCACAGATAAGCAGTATTTT.

This clonotype was detected many times. V gene TRBV28 combines with J gene TRBJ1-2; D might be TRBD1 (5 bases). V lost 7 bases to trimming and J lost 2 bases, with 14 bases between them. This CDR3 comprises 14 residues. Looked up from germline, CDR1 is MDHEN and CDR2 is SYDVKM. This CDR3 reads CASTPQGLNYGYTF. The CDR3, as DNA: TGTGCCAGCACCCCTCAGGGCTTAAACTATGGCTACACCTTC.

This clonotype was counted only a few times. The chain joins TRBV11-3 to TRBJ2-3; the match to TRBD2 covers 8 bases. CDR1 SGHNT and CDR2 YENEEA come from the germline V gene. The CDR3 totals 14 residues. The J segment lost 2 bases and the V segment lost 5 bases, leaving 3 bases of the junction unmatched. Here the CDR3 DNA reads TGTGCCAGCAGCCCGACTAGCGCCACAGATACGCAGTATTTT. It codes for CASSPTSATDTQYF.

This chain joins TRBV6-1 and TRBJ2-5; 8 bases align to TRBD1. The CDR3 is 15 residues long. The trim removed 2 bases at V and 4 bases at J, leaving 6 bases unmatched. CDR1 and CDR2 from the germline V gene are MNHNS and SASEGT. In DNA form, the CDR3 reads TGTGCCAGCAGTGAACGAGGACAGGGACGAGAGACCCAGTACTTC. This translates into CASSERGQGRETQYF.

This chain links TRBV18 with TRBJ2-1; the D gene is possibly TRBD2 (6 bases). The germline gives CDR1 KGHSH, CDR2 LQKENI. V lost 5 bases and J lost 4, with 12 bases in between. The length of the CDR3 is 14 residues. The CDR3 nucleotides read TGTGCCAGCTCAATCTCCGGGACTTACAATGAGCAGTTCTTC. Amino acid sequence: CASSISGTYNEQFF.

Only a few counts were recorded for this clonotype. The V call is TRBV6-1, the J call TRBJ2-3; TRBD2 matches 8 bases. CDR1 MNHNS and CDR2 SASEGT come from the germline V gene. There are 12 residues in the CDR3. Losses at the gene ends were 6 bases for V and 8 bases for J; bases not matched to a gene: 4. CDR3 coding DNA: TGTGCCAGCAGCGGGGGGGGGGTTACGCAGTATTTT. This translates into CASSGGGVTQYF.

This clonotype has only a few counts. The genes are TRBV6-2 or TRBV6-3 and TRBJ2-1, with TRBD2 matching 11 bases. V shed 2 bases and J 0 bases; nucleotides not matched to a gene: 9. This CDR3 comprises 19 residues. The germline V gene encodes CDR1 MNHEY and CDR2 SVGEGT. CDR3 nucleotides: TGTGCCAGCAGTTACCGACTAGCGGGGACTGCCAGCTCCTACAATGAGCAGTTCTTC. Translation gives CASSYRLAGTASSYNEQFF.

In this sample, this clonotype turned up a few times. The chain carries TRBV6-1 and TRBJ1-3; D possibly corresponds to TRBD1 (5 bases). The length of the CDR3 is 14 residues. Germline V gives CDR1 MNHNS, CDR2 SASEGT. The V end was cut by 7 bases, the J end by 1 base, with 11 bases between. DNA for the CDR3: TGTGCCAGCAAGCCAGGGATTTCTGGAAACACCATATATTTT. It is translated as CASKPGISGNTIYF.

Ten or more counts support this clonotype. This chain uses TRBV28 with TRBJ2-1, with 9 nucleotides matching TRBD2. V lost 5 bases, J lost 12 bases, and 8 bases stayed unmatched. Germline values: CDR1 MDHEN, CDR2 SYDVKM. The CDR3 totals 13 residues. CDR3 DNA: TGTGCCAGCAGTCGGACTAGCGTCAGCTTGCAGTTCTTC. It encodes CASSRTSVSLQFF.

The CDR3 sequence is CASSLEGPPSTDTQYF. Written as DNA, the CDR3 is TGTGCCAGCAGCTTAGAGGGACCCCCGAGCACAGATACGCAGTATTTT. The chain recombines TRBV7-2 with TRBJ2-3, with D perhaps given as TRBD1 or TRBD2 (5 bases each). V gave up 1 base and J gave up 0 bases, with 11 bases separating them. The CDR3 runs to 16 residues. Germline-derived CDR1 and CDR2 are SGHTA and FQGNSA.

This clonotype was counted many times. The rearrangement links TRBV3-1 to TRBJ2-7; 7 positions agree with TRBD2. Germline V gene data show CDR1 as LGHDT and CDR2 as YNNKEL (reference sequence). The CDR3 spans 13 residues. V shed 4 bases, J shed 4 bases, and the junction held 4 bases outside the gene matches. The DNA of the CDR3 is TGTGCCAGCAGCCCCGGACTAGTTTACGAGCAGTACTTC. This codes for CASSPGLVYEQYF.

This chain connects TRBV3-1 to TRBJ2-7, with 7 bases fitting TRBD1. Germline CDR1 LGHDT, CDR2 YNNKEL (reference sequence). The trim removed 1 base at V and 3 bases at J, leaving 0 bases unmatched. CDR3 length: 13 residues. As DNA, the CDR3 is TGTGCCAGCAGCCAAGGGGACAGCTACGAGCAGTACTTC. Its translation is CASSQGDSYEQYF.

V gene TRBV5-4 combines with J gene TRBJ2-3; 7 bases map to TRBD2. Germline values: CDR1 SGHNT, CDR2 YYREEE (reference sequence). V gave up 4 bases and J gave up 5 bases; unmatched junction bases: 16. The CDR3 covers 17 residues. Here the CDR3 DNA reads TGTGCCAGCAGCCGGAGGCCAGCGGGGAACCTCAGAGATACGCAGTATTTT. As protein: CASSRRPAGNLRDTQYF.

J is TRBJ2-5 and V is TRBV25-1, with TRBD1 matching over 10 bases. The CDR3 extends over 15 amino acids. J gave up 2 bases and V 5 bases, and 5 bases lay outside the gene matches. CDR1 MGHDK and CDR2 SYGVNS come from the germline V gene. In DNA form, the CDR3 reads TGTGCCAGCAGTAAGCGGGACAGGGGTCAAGAGACCCAGTACTTC. Protein: CASSKRDRGQETQYF.

This clonotype was detected only a few times. This chain links TRBV5-1 with TRBJ2-5; 9 nucleotides agree with TRBD2. The V and J ends lost 4 bases and 3 bases, in that order; junction bases with no gene match: 4. CDR1 SGHRS and CDR2 YFSETQ come from the germline V gene. This CDR3 is built from 14 residues. CDR3 sequence: CASSRGGDKETQYF. For the CDR3, the DNA is TGCGCCAGCAGCCGCGGGGGGGATAAAGAGACCCAGTACTTC.

This clonotype was observed a few times. V usage is TRBV9 and J usage is TRBJ2-7, with D maybe TRBD2 (5 bases). Germline-derived CDR1 and CDR2 are SGDLS and YYNGEE. Deletions cut 2 bases from V and 7 bases from J, with 13 bases between. This CDR3 is built from 13 residues. The CDR3 here is CASSVYYEGEQYF. CDR3 DNA sequence: TGTGCCAGCAGCGTTTATTACGAGGGAGAGCAGTACTTC.

The sample holds a few counts of this clonotype. The chain recombines TRBV29-1 with TRBJ1-1; 7 nucleotides agree with TRBD1. Germline V gene sequence: CDR1 SQVTM, CDR2 ANQGSEA. The CDR3 sequence is 14 residues long. V lost 6 bases and J lost 2; bases outside the gene matches: 9. This CDR3 reads CSVFKTGINTEAFF. CDR3 sequence (DNA): TGCAGCGTCTTTAAGACAGGGATCAACACTGAAGCTTTCTTT.

This chain uses TRBV6-2 or TRBV6-3 with TRBJ2-7; 9 bases map to TRBD1. Germline assignment: CDR1 MNHEY and CDR2 SVGEGT. V was clipped by 2 bases and J by 0 bases; unmatched bases: 11. There are 18 residues in the CDR3. The CDR3 region has the DNA TGTGCCAGCAGTTACACGGACAGGGGATTTGGGGACTCCTACGAGCAGTACTTC. This sequence encodes CASSYTDRGFGDSYEQYF.

This clonotype was seen at least ten times. The chain carries TRBV29-1 and TRBJ2-5; the match to TRBD2 covers 13 bases. This CDR3 contains 17 residues. From germline, CDR1 is SQVTM and CDR2 ANQGSEA. V lost 6 bases and J lost 4; bases outside the gene matches: 14. CDR3 nucleotide sequence: TGCAGCGTAATACCCGGACTAGCGGGAGCGGTAGGAGAGACCCAGTACTTC. Its protein product is CSVIPGLAGAVGETQYF.